The clone carrying this T cell receptor beta chain was observed at least ten times. Its target is not known. TCRdb recomputed calls from the 5' RACE reads with MiXCR, one row per CDR3 protein. The profile shows hundreds of thousands of distinct CDR3 sequences, around 20% of them singletons. This sample is drawn from a study of identical twins. V was shortened by 3 bases and J by 6 bases, with 11 bases between the two germline ends. The CDR3 is 13 residues long. Findings and caveats of the study: Weaker excess twin sharing was observed in beta out-of-frame sequences.

The same specimen was also included in a second study, on T cells expressing NK-cell markers.

The sequence was obtained from a woman between 18 and 29 years old in good health. This chain joins TRBV12-3 or TRBV12-4 and TRBJ1-1, with D unresolved. Sequencing was performed on PBMCs. This chain's CDR3 is CASSFSSGAEAFF. For the CDR3, the DNA is TGTGCCAGCAGTTTTAGTTCCGGGGCTGAAGCTTTCTTT.